This T cell receptor (beta chain) was captured in a study of blood T cell repertoires in COVID-19. Only in-frame clones appear in the TCRdb table, and some are missing; sequencing was by immunoSEQ multiplex PCR. The data contain some 210,000 clones, 90% to 95% of them singletons. The CDR3 contains 14 residues. V shed 2 bases, J shed 5 bases, and the junction held 2 bases outside the gene matches. Germline CDR1 reads SGHTA; CDR2 reads FQGTGA. The specimen sequenced was peripheral blood. The genes are TRBV7-3 and TRBJ1-4; 7 bases line up with TRBD1. This receptor was identified in a man between 60 and 75 years old with COVID-19, enrolled during active disease. The CDR3 DNA reads as TGTGCCAGCAGCTTAGACAGGGCCAATGAAAAACTGTTTTTT. It encodes CASSLDRANEKLFF.